This T cell receptor beta chain was sequenced in a study of glioma-infiltrating T cells. This clonotype was counted ten times or more. The CDR3 is 14 residues long. CDR1 is MNHNY, CDR2 SVGAGI, per germline (reference sequence). V shed 0 bases and J shed 2 bases, with 7 bases lying between them. The iRepertoire nested amplicon-rescue multiplex PCR amplified TCR alpha and beta CDR3s from RNA. Via MiXCR, TCRdb re-called the multiplex PCR reads, giving one row per CDR3 protein. The top ten hold around 12% of the sample, which has 300,000 to 450,000 distinct CDR3 sequences, roughly two fifths seen once. The rearrangement joins TRBV6-6 to TRBJ2-5, with D possibly TRBD2 on 5 matching bases. The sequenced material came from glioma tissue, nonneoplastic brain tissue, or PBMCs (not recorded which). The clonotype was recovered from a human donor with low-grade glioma or glioblastoma, undergoing nonglioma brain surgery, or in good health (not recorded which). The CDR3 bases are TGTGCCAGCAGTTACTCGCTAGCTCAAGAGACCCAGTACTTC. It specifies CASSYSLAQETQYF.